Included here is one TCR beta chain sequence, with context. These data come from a study of blood T cell repertoires in COVID-19. On the study more broadly: Spain, Italy and the United States supplied samples that represented acute and convalescent COVID-19.

Under the authors' procedure: Nucleated cell number was recorded as an estimate derived from reference gene primer amplification. Profiling relied on immunoSEQ multiplex PCR, and the TCRdb table lists in-frame clones only, not all of them. D and trimming come from the DNA, and the V and J calls and clone size come from that table. The table has tens of thousands of clones, roughly 90% seen once. Trimming took 6 bases from V and 2 from J; bases not matched to a gene: 6. The length of the CDR3 is 15 residues. Per germline, CDR1 MNHEY and CDR2 SVGAGI. The receptor was isolated from a human donor in a cohort sampled during active COVID-19. The sample was peripheral blood. The chain has TRBV6-5 and TRBJ2-7; 11 bases line up with TRBD2. CDR3 DNA: TGTGCCAGCAGAGTTAGCGGGGGGGATCCCTACGAGCAGTACTTC. This translates into CASRVSGGDPYEQYF.